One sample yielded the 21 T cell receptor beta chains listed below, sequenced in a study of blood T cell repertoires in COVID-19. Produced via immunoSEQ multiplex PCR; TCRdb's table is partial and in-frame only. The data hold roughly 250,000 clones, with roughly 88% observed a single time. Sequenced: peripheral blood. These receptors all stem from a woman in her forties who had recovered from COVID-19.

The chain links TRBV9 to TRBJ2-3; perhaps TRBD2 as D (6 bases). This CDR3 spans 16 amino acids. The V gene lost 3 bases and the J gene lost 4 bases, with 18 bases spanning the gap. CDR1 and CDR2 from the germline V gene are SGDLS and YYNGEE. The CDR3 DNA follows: TGTGCCAGCAGCGCTACTGGGGCGGGAAGCGCAGATACGCAGTATTTT. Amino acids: CASSATGAGSADTQYF.

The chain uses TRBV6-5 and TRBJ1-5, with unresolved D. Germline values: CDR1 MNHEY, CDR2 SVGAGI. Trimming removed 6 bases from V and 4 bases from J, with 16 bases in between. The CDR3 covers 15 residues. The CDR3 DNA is TGTGCCAGCAGCCGCCGGGGTGTGGGTAATCAGCCCCAGCATTTT. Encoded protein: CASSRRGVGNQPQHF.

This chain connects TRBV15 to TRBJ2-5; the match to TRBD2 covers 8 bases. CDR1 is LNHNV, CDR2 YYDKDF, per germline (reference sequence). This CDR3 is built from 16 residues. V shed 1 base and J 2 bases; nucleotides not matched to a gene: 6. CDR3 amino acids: CATSRAARGGQETQYF. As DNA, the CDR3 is TGTGCCACCAGCAGAGCGGCCCGGGGGGGACAAGAGACCCAGTACTTC.

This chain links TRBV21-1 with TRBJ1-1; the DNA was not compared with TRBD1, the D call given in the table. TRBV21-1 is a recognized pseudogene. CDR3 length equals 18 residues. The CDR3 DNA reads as TGTGCCAGCATAACAGGGGGGGGCCACTTCCCCGGGAACACTGAAGCTTTCTTT. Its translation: CASITGGGHFPGNTEAFF.

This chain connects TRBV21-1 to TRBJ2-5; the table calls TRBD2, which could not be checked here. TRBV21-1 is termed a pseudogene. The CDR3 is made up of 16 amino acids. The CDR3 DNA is TGTGCCAGCAGCAAAGAGTCCAGAGGATTACAAGAGACCCAGTACTTC. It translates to CASSKESRGLQETQYF.

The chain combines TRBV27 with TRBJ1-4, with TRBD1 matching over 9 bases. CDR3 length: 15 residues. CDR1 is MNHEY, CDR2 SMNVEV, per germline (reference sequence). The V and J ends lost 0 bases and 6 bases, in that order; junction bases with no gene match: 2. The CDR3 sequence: CASSLSGTGYEKLFF. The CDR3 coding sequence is TGTGCCAGCAGTTTATCCGGGACAGGGTATGAAAAACTGTTTTTT.

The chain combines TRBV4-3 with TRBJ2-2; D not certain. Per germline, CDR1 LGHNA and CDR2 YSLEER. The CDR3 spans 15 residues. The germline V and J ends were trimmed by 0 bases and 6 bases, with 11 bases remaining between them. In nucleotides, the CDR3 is TGCGCCAGCAGCCAAGAGATCGCAGGTGCCGGGGAGCTGTTTTTT. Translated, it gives CASSQEIAGAGELFF.

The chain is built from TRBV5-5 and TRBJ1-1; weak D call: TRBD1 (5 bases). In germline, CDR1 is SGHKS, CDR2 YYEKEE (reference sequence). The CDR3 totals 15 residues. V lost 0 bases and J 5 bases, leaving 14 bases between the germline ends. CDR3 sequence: CASSLGTSPGTEAFF. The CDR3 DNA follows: TGTGCCAGCAGCTTGGGGACCTCCCCAGGGACTGAAGCTTTCTTT. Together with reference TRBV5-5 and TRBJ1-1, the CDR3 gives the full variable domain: DAGVTQSPTHLIKTRGQQVTLRCSPISGHKSVSWYQQVLGQGPQFIFQYYEKEERGRGNFPDRFSARQFPNYSSELNVNALLLGDSALYLCASSLGTSPGTEAFFGQGTRLTVV.

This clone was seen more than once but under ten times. The CDR3 reads CASGREAGEQYF. Written as DNA, the CDR3 is TGTGCTAGTGGTCGGGAAGCTGGGGAGCAGTACTTC. The rearrangement uses TRBV12-5 and TRBJ2-7; weak D call: TRBD2 (5 bases). Germline V CDR1 and CDR2: LGHNT, FRNRAP. The CDR3 runs to 12 residues. Trimming pared 5 bases from V and 7 bases from J, leaving 12 bases between.

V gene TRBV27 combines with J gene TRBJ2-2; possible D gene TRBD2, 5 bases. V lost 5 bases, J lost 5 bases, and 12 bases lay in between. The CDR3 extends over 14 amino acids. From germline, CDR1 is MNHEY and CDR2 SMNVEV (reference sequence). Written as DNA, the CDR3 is TGTGCCAGCAGTAGAGGGCAGAAAACCGGGGAGCTGTTTTTT. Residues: CASSRGQKTGELFF.

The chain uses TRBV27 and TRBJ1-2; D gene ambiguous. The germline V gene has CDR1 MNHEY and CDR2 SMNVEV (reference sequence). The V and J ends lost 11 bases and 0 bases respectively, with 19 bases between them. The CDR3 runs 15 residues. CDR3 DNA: TGTGCCGCCGCCCCGGGAGGGAGCCCTAACTATGGCTACACCTTC. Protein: CAAAPGGSPNYGYTF.

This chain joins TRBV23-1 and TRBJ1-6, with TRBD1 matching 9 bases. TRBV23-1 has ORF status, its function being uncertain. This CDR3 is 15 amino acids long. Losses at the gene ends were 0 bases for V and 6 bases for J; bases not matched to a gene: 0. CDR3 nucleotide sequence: TGCGCCAGCAGTCAATCGGGACAGGGTAATTCACCCCTCCACTTT. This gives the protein CASSQSGQGNSPLHF.

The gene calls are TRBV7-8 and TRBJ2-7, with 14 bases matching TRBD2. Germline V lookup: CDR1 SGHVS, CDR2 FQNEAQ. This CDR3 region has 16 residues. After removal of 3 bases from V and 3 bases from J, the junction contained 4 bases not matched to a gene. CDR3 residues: CASSLGLAGDFYEQYF. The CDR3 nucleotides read TGTGCCAGCAGCTTGGGACTAGCGGGAGATTTCTACGAGCAGTACTTC.

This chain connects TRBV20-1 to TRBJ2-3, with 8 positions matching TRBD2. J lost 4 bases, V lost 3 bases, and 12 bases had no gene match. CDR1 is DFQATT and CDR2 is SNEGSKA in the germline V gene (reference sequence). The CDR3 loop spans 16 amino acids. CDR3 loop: CSASVPGTSGADTQYF. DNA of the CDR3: TGCAGTGCTAGTGTCCCCGGGACTAGTGGTGCAGATACGCAGTATTTT.

The CDR3, as DNA: TGTGCCAGCAGTTCTGACAGGGATAACACCGGGGAGCTGTTTTTT. As protein: CASSSDRDNTGELFF. The gene calls are TRBV28 and TRBJ2-2; TRBD1 matches 7 bases. The germline CDR1 and CDR2 sequences are MDHEN and SYDVKM. The CDR3 totals 15 residues. The J segment lost 2 bases and the V segment lost 4 bases, leaving 4 bases of the junction unmatched.

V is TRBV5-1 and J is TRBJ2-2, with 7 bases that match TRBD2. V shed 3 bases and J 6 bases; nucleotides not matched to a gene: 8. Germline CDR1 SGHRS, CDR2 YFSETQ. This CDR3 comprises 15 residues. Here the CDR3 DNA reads TGCGCCAGCAGCTACGCGGGAGCGAGGCCCGGGGAGCTGTTTTTT. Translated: CASSYAGARPGELFF.

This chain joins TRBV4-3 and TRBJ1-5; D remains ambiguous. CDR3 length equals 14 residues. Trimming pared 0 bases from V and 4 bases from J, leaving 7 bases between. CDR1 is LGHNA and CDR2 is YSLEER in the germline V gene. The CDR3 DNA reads TGCGCCAGCAGCCAAGACAAAGAGAATCAGCCCCAGCATTTT. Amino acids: CASSQDKENQPQHF.

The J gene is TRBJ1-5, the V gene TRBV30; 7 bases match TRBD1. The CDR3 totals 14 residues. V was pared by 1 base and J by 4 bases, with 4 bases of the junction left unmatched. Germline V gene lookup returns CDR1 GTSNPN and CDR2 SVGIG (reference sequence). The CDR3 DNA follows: TGTGCCTGGAGTGCGGACAGGAGTAATCAGCCCCAGCATTTT. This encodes CAWSADRSNQPQHF.

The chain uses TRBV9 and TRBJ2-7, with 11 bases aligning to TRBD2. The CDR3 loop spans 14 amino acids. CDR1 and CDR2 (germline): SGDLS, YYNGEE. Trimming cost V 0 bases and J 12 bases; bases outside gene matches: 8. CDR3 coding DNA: TGTGCCAGCAGCGTAGCTCTAGCGGGAGGCCTTTTGTACTTC. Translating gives CASSVALAGGLLYF.

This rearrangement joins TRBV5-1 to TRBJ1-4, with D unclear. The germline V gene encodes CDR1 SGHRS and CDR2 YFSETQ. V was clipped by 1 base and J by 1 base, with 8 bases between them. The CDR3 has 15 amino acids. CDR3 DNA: TGCGCCAGCAGCTTGAACATCTTAACTAATGAAAAACTGTTTTTT. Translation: CASSLNILTNEKLFF.

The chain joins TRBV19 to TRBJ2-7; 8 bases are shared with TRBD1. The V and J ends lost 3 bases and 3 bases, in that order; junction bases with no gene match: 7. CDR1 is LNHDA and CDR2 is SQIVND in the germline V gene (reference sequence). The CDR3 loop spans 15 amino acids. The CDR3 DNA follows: TGTGCCAGTAGTATTAGGGTCAGGGGGCTCTACGAGCAGTACTTC. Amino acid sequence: CASSIRVRGLYEQYF. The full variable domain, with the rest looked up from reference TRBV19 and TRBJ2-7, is DGGITQSPKYLFRKEGQNVTLSCEQNLNHDAMYWYRQDPGQGLRLIYYSQIVNDFQKGDIAEGYSVSREKKESFPLTVTSAQKNPTAFYLCASSIRVRGLYEQYFGPGTRLTVT.